The entry below gives a single T cell receptor (beta chain) sequence along with its context. Its antigen is as yet unknown. The CDR3 loop spans 16 amino acids. With 5 bases removed from V and 0 bases from J, the gap between germline ends came to 14 bases. Germline V gene sequence: CDR1 MNHEY, CDR2 SMNVEV (reference sequence). The entry originates in a study of identifying expanded T cells in peripheral blood. General study points: Roughly two-week clone count variance significantly increased as total template count grew. Over about two and four weeks, about 16 and 20 clones changed, versus around 1.3 between replicates.

During the collection period, no donor immune events like infections were recorded. Here immunoSEQ multiplex PCR was the method, and the copy in TCRdb shows in-frame clones only, minus some. The sample records 70,000 to 100,000 clones, around 85% being singletons. The clonotype originates from a person aged 18 to 70 in good health. The sequencing input was blood. The chain is built from TRBV27 and TRBJ2-1, with a weak D call TRBD1 (6 bases). CDR3 in amino acids: CASSPRGRSSYNEQFF. In DNA form, the CDR3 reads TGTGCCAGCAGTCCCAGGGGCCGTAGCTCCTACAATGAGCAGTTCTTC.